Listed here is a single TCR beta chain. Its target is not known. This entry is derived from a study of blood T cells in healthy people across ages. Study conclusions and caveats: The long-lived group displayed more naive CD4+ cells, plus higher diversity, than the aged donors did. Higher naive T cell percentage went strongly together with higher TCR beta diversity.

PCR was performed a second time for roughly 7 to 12 cycles using a sample-barcoded 5' primer and a J-beta primer mix. Any given sample supplied a minimum of 2.5 million CDR3-containing paired-end reads. Using its own MiXCR run on the 5' RACE reads, TCRdb lists one record per CDR3 protein. The data contain 1.5 million to 2 million distinct CDR3 sequences, about 50% of them singletons. Each sample yielded at least 5 micrograms of PBMC total RNA. This CDR3 spans 13 amino acids. Germline assignment: CDR1 SGHRS and CDR2 YFSETQ. Trimming took 6 bases from V and 3 from J, leaving 12 bases between them. This chain links TRBV5-1 with TRBJ2-5; possibly TRBD1 or TRBD2 for D (7 bases each). This receptor was taken from a woman in her thirties or forties in good health. The specimen was blood. CDR3 nucleotide sequence: TGCGCCAGCAAAAGCGGGACAGAAGAGACCCAGTACTTC. Its protein is CASKSGTEETQYF.